The following is a T cell receptor (beta chain) sequence with its context. Which antigen it targets is not known. No per-base quality is available; no much larger clone lies one base away. This sample was included in a study of cytomegalovirus exposure and HLA in healthy donors (dated by TCRdb to 2016 to 2017). Regarding the research as a whole: In an earlier analysis of 587 of the donors, 250 to 300 Gb of sequence data and 120 million or so unique TCR beta sequences from about 179 million T cells were reported. Roughly 300 gigabases of sequencing data and tens of millions of unique TCR sequences were included in an early release covering roughly 700 HLA-typed donors. Among the roughly 400 genotyped donors, around 81% belonged to the genetic ancestry cluster associated with self-reported Caucasian donors. The aim of the study was to test whether cataloging public T cell receptors could identify signatures of past pathogen exposure. The T cell repertoires of 670 or so subjects were profiled by immunosequencing and related to cytomegalovirus serostatus. Along with the approximately 620-subject first cohort, a separate validation cohort of approximately 110 different subjects was used. High-throughput TCR immunosequencing, statistical association of individual TCRs with disease status, and machine learning were combined to predict cytomegalovirus infection status. A later analysis re-examined previously published TCR beta repertoires from 600 to 700 donors and added high-resolution HLA genotyping to investigate patterns of TCR occurrence. Rather than using new phenotypic data, the later analysis identified candidate immune exposures from TCR beta sequences and from how often those sequences occurred across donors. An earlier analysis of several hundred of the donors applied high-throughput TCR beta sequencing to assess whether each TCR beta V gene segment acted as functional or pseudogenic. Donor age, sex, ethnicity and CMV serostatus were collected together with the repertoire data. Genome-wide SNP genotypes for about 60% of the roughly 700 donors were used in a later genetic analysis, which treated that subset as a discovery cohort. All discovery cohort repertoires had been generated on a single sequencing platform. Class I and class II HLA loci were covered by the typing at four-digit resolution. The number of typed donors differed by locus: about 620-640 for A, B, C, DRB1 and DQB1; roughly 510 for DQA1; fewer than 610 for DPA1; and roughly 490 for DPB1. A few DR-DQ haplotypes were treated as single units for association and clustering because of strong linkage in the cohort. Among some 410 genotyped donors of the cohort, an average of 235,054 unique TCR beta nucleotide sequences were sequenced per donor, roughly a sixth of them non-productive. Overall study outcomes, separate from this receptor: The 87-base-pair reads could not distinguish some IMGT-functional V segments, including TRBV6-2 and TRBV6-3, so those segments were excluded. In both the original and validation cohorts, the classifier was reported to diagnose cytomegalovirus status with high specificity and sensitivity. Compared with equally common non-associated chains, HLA-associated TCR beta chains in a later analysis were more clonally expanded and had lower generation probabilities. While some public TCRs were present in many individuals, most TCR sequences turned up only very rarely across donors. The authors suggested that the approach could potentially be extended to other disease states and immunological phenotypes. Most CMV-associated TCR beta chains appeared to be HLA-restricted in a later analysis, and the HLA associations seemed to be driven largely by CMV exposure. A cluster of highly shared sequence variants was judged likely to represent a technical artifact of the sequencing pipeline. Strong co-occurrence of HLA alleles, especially DR and DQ, made assigning TCR associations to individual alleles difficult. The cohort was sequenced for TCR beta chains only, and without alpha or paired-chain data the features that could be detected were limited. According to a later analysis, parvovirus B19, influenza, CMV and Epstein-Barr virus appeared linked to several top co-occurrence clusters. A later analysis found that TCR association rates varied across HLA loci, with DRB1 alleles showing the most associated TCRs and HLA-C alleles the fewest. In a later analysis, some 18,000 TCR beta sequences were associated with specific HLA alleles at a false discovery rate of 0.05. Because some donors lacked HLA typing at each locus, the association tests relied only on the typed subset. Over 15 rarely observed V segments, including chromosome 9 orphons, were excluded from the earlier analysis of about 600 of the donors because counts were too low. A total of around 150 TCR beta chains were listed by the study as associated with cytomegalovirus. Linkage disequilibrium might explain the correlated functional status among segregating V segments, but an unknown experimental factor could not be ruled out. Immune exposure information for the cohort was limited to CMV serostatus. Presence/absence analyses assumed roughly uniform sequencing depth across donors, an assumption that may not hold. In vitro tests confirmed that a few of the cytomegalovirus-associated TCR beta chains recognize cytomegalovirus antigens. A further reported finding was that TCR beta sequences accurately predicted the HLA-A and HLA-B alleles for most subjects in the first cohort. In an earlier analysis of approximately 600 of the donors, most TCR beta V segments were observed in productive rearrangements about 90% or about 30% of the time, broadly matching IMGT annotations. Compared with the approximately 710-donor mean, donors in an Asian-associated ancestry cluster had fewer N-insertions in productive TCRs, according to a later genetic analysis. In a later genetic analysis, a missense DCLRE1C variant was associated with V-gene and J-gene trimming of TCR beta chains, and the association was replicated in an independent cohort.

The cohort comprised around 700 healthy bone marrow donors. Cohort members were all nominally healthy when sampled, although unrecorded immune exposures were likely present. CMV serostatus was positive for more than 250 and negative for about half of the roughly 700 cohort members, and was not recorded for this donor. Every donor gave a peripheral blood sample, and the peripheral blood mononuclear cells from that sample were used for TCR beta sequencing. Genomic DNA extraction from the blood cell samples was performed with the Qiagen DNeasy Blood Extraction Kit. The germline V gene (reference sequence) yields GTSNPN for CDR1 and SVGIG for CDR2. From cysteine to phenylalanine, the CDR3 is 14 amino acids long. Only the CDR3 region is kept as DNA, spanning 42 bases read in frame from base 1. Germline trimming amounts to 1 base on V and 4 bases on J, with 5 as the count of junction bases outside the gene matches.

Library preparation employed the immunoSEQ multiplex PCR assay. The multiplex PCR relied on a mix of 60 forward primers for TCR Vbeta segments and 13 reverse primers for TCR Jbeta segments. A multiplex PCR assay on genomic DNA amplified the CDR3 region of rearranged TCR beta genes. The Illumina HiSeq System was used to sequence the amplified TCR beta libraries as 87-base-pair reads. Regarding the original processing steps: A later analysis tallied approximately 87 million unique TCR beta chains across the 610 or so repertoires, and approximately 12 million of those chains were shared by two or more donors. To remove PCR and sequencing errors, raw reads were error-corrected and collapsed into unique sequences using a nearest-neighbor algorithm that merged closely related sequences. To assign V, D and J gene segments, CDR3 sequences were aligned to IMGT reference sequences. For a sequence to be retained, at least a six-nucleotide match to both a V gene segment and a J gene segment was required. A rearrangement was called productive if the CDR3 had no stop codons and remained in frame with V and J, and every other rearrangement was called non-productive. CDR3 was defined by IMGT convention, running from the second conserved V-encoded cysteine to the conserved J-encoded phenylalanine. The earlier analysis of about 560 of the donors excluded any sequence lacking an unambiguous match to a single V gene segment. In an earlier analysis of a few hundred of the donors, V segments were called functional above 56.7% productive rearrangements and were called segregating when the between-donor standard deviation exceeded 5%. A statistical classification framework was built for diagnosing cytomegalovirus status from the catalog of TCR beta chain sequences. In a later analysis, TCR nucleotide sequences were compared against IMGT/GENE-DB human TR gene sequences so that V and J genes could be assigned. A later analysis assigned CDR3 sequences and most-parsimonious VDJ recombination scenarios with the TCRdist pipeline. In a later analysis, each TCR beta chain was defined by its CDR3 amino acid sequence together with its V-gene family, and reads without a unique V-gene family were excluded. To address suspected cross-contamination and a sequencing artifact, a later analysis removed 450 to 700 highly shared, low-generation-probability nucleotide sequences. In a later analysis, a clonal expansion index was calculated for each public chain from normalized within-repertoire ranks of inferred template counts. A later analysis computed generation probabilities with a VDJ recombination model fitted to out-of-frame rearrangements, and checked the results against IGoR. Hypergeometric tests were used in a later analysis to score TCR-TCR, TCR-HLA and TCR-CMV co-occurrence, with a repertoire-size bias correction applied to the TCR pairs. A later analysis estimated false discovery rates by permuting HLA or CMV assignments 20 times. A later analysis grouped co-occurring TCRs with DBSCAN, adding TCRdist sequence similarity when clustering within HLA-allele-positive subsets. Repertoires with fewer than 30,000 or more than 120,000 public chains were left out of co-occurrence clustering, as were four to six repertoires with anomalous nucleotide sharing. This is the immuneACCESS table as TCRdb keeps it, with only in-frame sequences that have V and J called. A part of the clones is gone; compared with another copy, unresolved V genes explain less than half, and the rest is unexplained. The V and J calls and the clone size are those of that table, but D and trimming were determined from the DNA. Present in this sample are approximately 91,000 clones, under 75% of which were seen just once. 2% to 2.5% of the sample goes to the ten largest clones.

The sequenced sample was PBMCs. The chain employs TRBV30 and TRBJ1-1, and 8 junctional nucleotides match TRBD1. The origin of this receptor is a human donor in good health. CDR3 loop: CAWSGTGRITEAFF. The DNA is as follows: TGTGCCTGGAGTGGGACAGGGAGGATCACTGAAGCTTTCTTT.